This T cell receptor beta chain was sequenced in a study of Graves' ophthalmopathy and Graves' hyperthyroidism. Amplification of TCR beta CDR3 regions used RNA transcripts. First-round RT-PCR with HTBI primers preceded a second-round multiplex PCR. From the multiplex PCR reads, TCRdb called clonotypes with MiXCR, one entry per CDR3 protein. The table records 580,000 or so distinct CDR3 sequences, under 45% of them present only once. The authors enrolled newly diagnosed hyperthyroidism patients aged 18 to 65 with under 2 months' duration. Other autoimmune diseases, uncontrolled infections, pregnancy or lactation ruled patients out of participation. The study, taken as a whole, reports: Ophthalmopathy versus stable hyperthyroidism: 13-signature model gave 87.88% sensitivity, roughly 81% specificity.

CDR3 size: 16 residues. The V and J ends lost 5 bases and 0 bases, in that order; junction bases with no gene match: 8. Germline V lookup: CDR1 MNHEY, CDR2 SVGAGI. In regard to this clonotype: Its target is unknown.

The source material was peripheral blood or thyroid tissue (not recorded which). This receptor was taken from an adult man with Graves' hyperthyroidism. The V and J genes are TRBV6-5 and TRBJ2-3; TRBD1 aligns across 7 bases. The CDR3 spells CASSAGTALSTDTQYF. For the CDR3, the DNA is TGTGCCAGCAGTGCAGGGACAGCCCTAAGCACAGATACGCAGTATTTT.